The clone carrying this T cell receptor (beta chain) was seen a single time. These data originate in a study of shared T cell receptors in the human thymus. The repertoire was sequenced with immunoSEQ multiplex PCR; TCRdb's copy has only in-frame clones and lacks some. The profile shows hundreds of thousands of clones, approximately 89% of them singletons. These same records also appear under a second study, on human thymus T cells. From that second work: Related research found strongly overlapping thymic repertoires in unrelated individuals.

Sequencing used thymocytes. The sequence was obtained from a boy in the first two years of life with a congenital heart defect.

CDR3 residues: CASSGGRAQADTQYF. The CDR3 coding sequence is TGTGCCAGCAGCGGCGGGAGGGCCCAGGCAGATACGCAGTATTTT. V gene TRBV7-9 combines with J gene TRBJ2-3, with 9 bases matching TRBD2. The junction had 7 bases not matched to a gene; V was cut back by 5 bases and J by 4 bases. Germline CDR1 reads SEHNR; CDR2 reads FQNEAQ (reference sequence). This CDR3 is built from 15 residues. Supplemented by reference TRBV7-9 and TRBJ2-3, the full variable domain reads DTGVSQNPRHKITKRGQNVTFRCDPISEHNRLYWYRQTLGQGPEFLTYFQNEAQLEKSRLLSDRFSAERPKGSFSTLEIQRTEQGDSAMYLCASSGGRAQADTQYFGPGTRLTVL.